This passage covers 9 T cell receptor beta chains from one sample sequenced in a study of blood T cell repertoires in COVID-19. The method was immunoSEQ multiplex PCR; TCRdb's version includes in-frame clones alone and lacks a portion of them. Among 210,000 or so clones listed, roughly 79% were seen once. Sequenced: PBMCs or T cells enriched from blood (not recorded which). The receptors here all came from a woman between 50 and 59 years old with acute COVID-19.

CDR3 amino acids: CASGQGVTYEQYF. CDR3 coding DNA: TGTGCCAGCGGACAGGGTGTCACCTACGAGCAGTACTTC. The V gene is TRBV11-2, the J gene TRBJ2-7; 8 positions match TRBD1. The CDR3 loop spans 13 amino acids. The ends lost 8 bases at V and 2 bases at J; junction bases unmatched: 5. The V gene's germline CDR1 is SGHAT and CDR2 FQNNGV.

This clone was observed a single time. The chain uses TRBV28 and TRBJ2-7; TRBD2 matches at 9 bases. Trimming cost V 8 bases and J 0 bases; bases outside gene matches: 5. CDR1 and CDR2 (germline): MDHEN, SYDVKM. The length of the CDR3 is 14 residues. CDR3 nucleotides: TGTGCCAGCCGCCGCGGGGGGGTCTCCTACGAGCAGTACTTC. Translating gives CASRRGGVSYEQYF.

This clone is a singleton in its sample. The chain employs TRBV6-1 and TRBJ1-5; tentatively, D is TRBD1 (5 bases). Germline assignment: CDR1 MNHNS and CDR2 SASEGT. V gave up 4 bases and J gave up 2 bases, with 15 bases separating them. The CDR3 contains 16 residues. CDR3 sequence (DNA): TGTGCCAGCAGTGTTATTCTGGGGGGAGGCAATCAGCCCCAGCATTTT. Translating gives CASSVILGGGNQPQHF.

This chain joins TRBV19 and TRBJ1-2; the D is unclear. Germline CDR1 is LNHDA and CDR2 is SQIVND (reference sequence). CDR3 length: 11 amino acids. Trimming cost V 8 bases and J 8 bases, with 12 bases left between them. This CDR3 is CASREGRGYTF. The CDR3, as DNA: TGTGCCAGTCGAGAGGGCAGAGGCTACACCTTC.

This chain joins TRBV4-1 and TRBJ2-3; no clear D. The CDR3 consists of 15 residues. The germline gives CDR1 MGHRA, CDR2 YSYEKL. Trimming took 0 bases from V and 2 from J, leaving 9 bases between them. The CDR3 spells CASSQEVSFTDTQYF. Here the CDR3 DNA reads TGCGCCAGCAGCCAAGAAGTAAGCTTCACAGATACGCAGTATTTT.

The rearrangement joins TRBV7-7 to TRBJ2-5; D is possibly TRBD2 (6 bases). CDR1 is SSHAT, CDR2 FNYEAQ, per germline (reference sequence). The CDR3 loop spans 11 amino acids. The CDR3 DNA follows: TGTGCTAGCGGTCCCGGAGAGACCCAGTACTTC. Protein product: CASGPGETQYF. The whole variable domain, filled in from reference TRBV7-7 and TRBJ2-5, reads GAGVSQSPRYKVTKRGQDVTLRCDPISSHATLYWYQQALGQGPEFLTYFNYEAQPDKSGLPSDRFSAERPEGSISTLTIQRTEQRDSAMYRCASGPGETQYFGPGTRLLVL.

The V and J genes are TRBV5-1 and TRBJ2-1; 8 nucleotides agree with TRBD2. V gave up 1 base and J gave up 5 bases; unmatched junction bases: 2. CDR3 size: 14 residues. In germline, CDR1 is SGHRS, CDR2 YFSETQ. DNA for the CDR3: TGCGCCAGCAGCTTGATGACTAGCGACAATGAGCAGTTCTTC. It encodes CASSLMTSDNEQFF.

CDR3 region: CSVDIRQLGTDTQYF. The CDR3 DNA sequence: TGCAGCGTTGATATTCGACAGCTAGGGACAGATACGCAGTATTTT. This chain connects TRBV29-1 to TRBJ2-3; TRBD1 might be the D (5 bases). This CDR3 is 15 amino acids long. Trimming left V 3 bases short and J 3 bases short, with 16 bases between. CDR1 and CDR2 from the germline V gene are SQVTM and ANQGSEA.

The V gene is TRBV9, the J gene TRBJ2-5; D is possibly TRBD2 (6 bases). Trimming stripped 4 bases from V and 0 bases from J, with 13 bases between. Germline loops: CDR1 SGDLS, CDR2 YYNGEE. The CDR3 spans 15 residues. The CDR3 spells CASSPAGRYQETQYF. The CDR3 DNA follows: TGTGCCAGCAGCCCAGCGGGCAGGTACCAAGAGACCCAGTACTTC.